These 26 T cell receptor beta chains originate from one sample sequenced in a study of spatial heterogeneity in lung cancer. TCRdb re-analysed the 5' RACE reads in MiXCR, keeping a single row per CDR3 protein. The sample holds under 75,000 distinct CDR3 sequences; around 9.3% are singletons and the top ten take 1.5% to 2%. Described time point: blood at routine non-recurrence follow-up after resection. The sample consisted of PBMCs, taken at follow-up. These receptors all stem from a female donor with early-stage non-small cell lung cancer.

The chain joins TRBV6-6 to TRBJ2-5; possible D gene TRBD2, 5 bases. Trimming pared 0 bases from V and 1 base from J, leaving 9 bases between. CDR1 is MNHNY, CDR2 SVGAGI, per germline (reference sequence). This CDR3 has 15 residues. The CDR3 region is CASSYSREPQETQYF. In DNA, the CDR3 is TGTGCCAGCAGTTACTCGAGGGAACCCCAAGAGACCCAGTACTTC.

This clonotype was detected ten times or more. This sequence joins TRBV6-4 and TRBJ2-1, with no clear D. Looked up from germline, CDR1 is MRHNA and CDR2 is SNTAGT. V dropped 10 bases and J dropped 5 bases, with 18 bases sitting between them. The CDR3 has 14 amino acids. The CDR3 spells CATSTWSRDNEQFF. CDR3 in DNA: TGTGCCACATCTACGTGGTCTCGCGACAATGAGCAGTTCTTC.

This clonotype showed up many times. The CDR3 loop is CSASGGANYGYTF. In DNA form, the CDR3 reads TGCAGTGCCAGCGGGGGCGCTAACTATGGCTACACCTTC. The chain combines TRBV20-1 with TRBJ1-2, with D possibly matching TRBD1 (6 bases). The V end was cut by 6 bases, the J end by 0 bases, with 11 bases between. Per the germline V gene, CDR1 is DFQATT and CDR2 is SNEGSKA (reference sequence). The length of the CDR3 is 13 residues.

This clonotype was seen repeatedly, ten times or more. CDR3 residues: CASSRKTGVETQYF. The DNA of the CDR3 is TGTGCCAGCAGCCGAAAGACAGGGGTTGAGACCCAGTACTTC. This chain uses TRBV27 with TRBJ2-5, with 8 bases fitting TRBD1. Germline V gives CDR1 MNHEY, CDR2 SMNVEV (reference sequence). This CDR3 contains 14 residues. The V gene end was trimmed by 6 bases and the J gene end by 5 bases; junction bases not matched to a gene: 8.

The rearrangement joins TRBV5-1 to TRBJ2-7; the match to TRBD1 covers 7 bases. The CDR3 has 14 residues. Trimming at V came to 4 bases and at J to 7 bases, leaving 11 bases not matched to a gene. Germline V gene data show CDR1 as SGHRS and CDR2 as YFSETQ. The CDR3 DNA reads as TGCGCCAGCAGCCTGCGATTGGGCAGGGGGGAGCAGTACTTC. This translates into CASSLRLGRGEQYF. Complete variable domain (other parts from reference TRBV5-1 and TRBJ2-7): KAGVTQTPRYLIKTRGQQVTLSCSPISGHRSVSWYQQTPGQGLQFLFEYFSETQRNKGNFPGRFSGRQFSNSRSEMNVSTLELGDSALYLCASSLRLGRGEQYFGPGTRLTVT.

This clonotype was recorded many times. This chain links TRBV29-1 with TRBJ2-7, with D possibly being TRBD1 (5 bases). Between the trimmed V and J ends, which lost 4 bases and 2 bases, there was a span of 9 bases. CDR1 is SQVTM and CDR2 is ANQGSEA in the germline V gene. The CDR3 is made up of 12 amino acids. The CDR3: CSVVGQTYEQYF. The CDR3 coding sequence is TGCAGCGTTGTAGGACAAACCTACGAGCAGTACTTC.

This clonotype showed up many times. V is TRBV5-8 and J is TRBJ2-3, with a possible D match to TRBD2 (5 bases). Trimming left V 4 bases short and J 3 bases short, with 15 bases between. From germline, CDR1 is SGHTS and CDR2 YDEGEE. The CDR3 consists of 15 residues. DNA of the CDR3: TGTGCCAGCAGCCGAGGCGGGTCGGTTACAGATACGCAGTATTTT. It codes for CASSRGGSVTDTQYF.

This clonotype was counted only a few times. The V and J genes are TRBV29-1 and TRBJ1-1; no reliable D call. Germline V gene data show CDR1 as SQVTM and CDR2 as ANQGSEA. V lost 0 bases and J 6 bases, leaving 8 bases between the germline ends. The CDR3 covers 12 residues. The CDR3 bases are TGCAGCGTTGAAGATGTAGGGTCTGAAGCTTTCTTT. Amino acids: CSVEDVGSEAFF.

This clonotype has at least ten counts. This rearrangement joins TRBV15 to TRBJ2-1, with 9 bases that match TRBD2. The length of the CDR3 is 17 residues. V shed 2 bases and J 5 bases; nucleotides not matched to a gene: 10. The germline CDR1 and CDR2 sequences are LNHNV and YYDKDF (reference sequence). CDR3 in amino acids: CATSRPRASGENNEQFF. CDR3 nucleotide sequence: TGTGCCACCAGCAGACCCCGGGCTAGCGGGGAAAACAATGAGCAGTTCTTC.

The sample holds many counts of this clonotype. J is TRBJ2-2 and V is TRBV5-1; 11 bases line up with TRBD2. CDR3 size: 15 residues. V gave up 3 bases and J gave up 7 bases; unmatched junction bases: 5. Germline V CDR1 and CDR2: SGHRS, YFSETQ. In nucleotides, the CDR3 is TGCGCCAGCAGCTCGACTAGCGGGAAAGACGGGGAGCTGTTTTTT. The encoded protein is CASSSTSGKDGELFF.

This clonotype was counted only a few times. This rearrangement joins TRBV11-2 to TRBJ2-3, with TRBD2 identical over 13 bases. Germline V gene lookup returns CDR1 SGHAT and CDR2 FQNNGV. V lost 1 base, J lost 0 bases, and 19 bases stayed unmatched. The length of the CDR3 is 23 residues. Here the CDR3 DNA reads TGTGCCAGCAGCTTAGCCGTATTATTTCTCTGGACTAGCGGGAGAAATAGCACAGATACGCAGTATTTT. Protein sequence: CASSLAVLFLWTSGRNSTDTQYF.

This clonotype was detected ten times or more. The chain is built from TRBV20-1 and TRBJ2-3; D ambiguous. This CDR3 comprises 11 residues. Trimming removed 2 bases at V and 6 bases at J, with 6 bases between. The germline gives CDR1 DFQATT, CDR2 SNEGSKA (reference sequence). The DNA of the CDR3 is TGCAGTGCTAGAATCGGGGATACGCAGTATTTT. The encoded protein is CSARIGDTQYF.

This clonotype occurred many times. CDR3: CASSDYLGNEQFF. CDR3 coding DNA: TGCGCCAGCAGTGATTACTTAGGTAATGAGCAGTTCTTC. The gene calls are TRBV10-1 and TRBJ2-1; D is unclear. The V gene lost 3 bases and the J gene lost 7 bases, with 10 bases spanning the gap. The germline V gene has CDR1 WNHNN and CDR2 SYGVQD (reference sequence). This CDR3 is 13 amino acids long.

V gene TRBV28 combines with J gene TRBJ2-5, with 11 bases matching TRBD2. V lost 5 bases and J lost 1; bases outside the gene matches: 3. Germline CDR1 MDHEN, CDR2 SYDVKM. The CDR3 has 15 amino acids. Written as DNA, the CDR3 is TGTGCCAGCAGTACTAGCGGGAGTCCCCAAGAGACCCAGTACTTC. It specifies CASSTSGSPQETQYF.

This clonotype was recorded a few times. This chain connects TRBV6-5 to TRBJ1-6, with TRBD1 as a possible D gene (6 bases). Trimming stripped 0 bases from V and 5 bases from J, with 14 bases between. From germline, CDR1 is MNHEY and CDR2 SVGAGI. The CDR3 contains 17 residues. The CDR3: CASSYSGRQGNNSPLHF. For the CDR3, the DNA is TGTGCCAGCAGTTACTCAGGCCGGCAGGGGAATAATTCACCCCTCCACTTT.

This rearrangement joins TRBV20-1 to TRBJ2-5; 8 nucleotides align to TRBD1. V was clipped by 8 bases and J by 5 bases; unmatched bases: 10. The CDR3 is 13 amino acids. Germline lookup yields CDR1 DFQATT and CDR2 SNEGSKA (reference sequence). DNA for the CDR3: TGCAGTACGCTTTCATACAGGGGGGAGACCCAGTACTTC. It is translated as CSTLSYRGETQYF.

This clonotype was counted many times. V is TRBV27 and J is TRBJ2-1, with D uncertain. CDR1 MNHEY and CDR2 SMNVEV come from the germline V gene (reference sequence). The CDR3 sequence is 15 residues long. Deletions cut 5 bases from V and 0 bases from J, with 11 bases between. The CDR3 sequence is CASSLDTSSYNEQFF. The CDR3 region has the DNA TGTGCCAGCAGTCTCGACACGAGCTCCTACAATGAGCAGTTCTTC.

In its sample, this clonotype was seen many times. In nucleotides, the CDR3 is TGTGCCAGTAGTACATTTCTAGCGGGAGTCTACAATGAGCAGTTCTTC. Translated, it gives CASSTFLAGVYNEQFF. The chain links TRBV19 to TRBJ2-1; 10 nucleotides match TRBD2. Unmatched junction bases numbered 6, after V lost 4 bases and J lost 3 bases. Germline-derived CDR1 and CDR2 are LNHDA and SQIVND (reference sequence). The CDR3 loop spans 16 amino acids.

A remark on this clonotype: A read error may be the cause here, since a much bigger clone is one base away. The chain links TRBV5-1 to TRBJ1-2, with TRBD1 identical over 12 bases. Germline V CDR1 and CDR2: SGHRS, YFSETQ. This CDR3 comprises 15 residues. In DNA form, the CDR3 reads TGCTCCAGCAGCCCACCGGGACAGGGGGCGCGAGGCTACACCTTC. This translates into CSSSPPGQGARGYTF.

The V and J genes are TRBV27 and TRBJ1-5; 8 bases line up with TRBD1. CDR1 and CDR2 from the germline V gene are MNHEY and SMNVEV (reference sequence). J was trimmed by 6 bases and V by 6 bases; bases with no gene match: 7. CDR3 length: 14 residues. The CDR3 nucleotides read TGTGCCAGCAGCCAGGGGGCGCGGGGTCAGCCCCAGCATTTT. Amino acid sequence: CASSQGARGQPQHF.

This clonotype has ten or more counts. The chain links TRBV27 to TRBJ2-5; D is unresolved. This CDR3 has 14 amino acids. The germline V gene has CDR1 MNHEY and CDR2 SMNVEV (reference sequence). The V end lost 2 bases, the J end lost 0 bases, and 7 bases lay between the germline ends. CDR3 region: CASSLRPYQETQYF. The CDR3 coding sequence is TGTGCCAGCAGTTTACGCCCCTACCAAGAGACCCAGTACTTC.

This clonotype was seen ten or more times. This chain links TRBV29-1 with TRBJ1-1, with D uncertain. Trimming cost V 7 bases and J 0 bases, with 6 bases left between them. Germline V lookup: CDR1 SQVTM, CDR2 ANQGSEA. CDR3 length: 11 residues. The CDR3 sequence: CSARMNTEAFF. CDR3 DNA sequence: TGCAGCGCACGGATGAACACTGAAGCTTTCTTT.

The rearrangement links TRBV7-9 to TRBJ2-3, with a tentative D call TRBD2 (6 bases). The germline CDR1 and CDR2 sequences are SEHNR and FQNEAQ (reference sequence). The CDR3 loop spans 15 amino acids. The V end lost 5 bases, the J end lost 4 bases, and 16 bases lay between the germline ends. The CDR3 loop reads CASSANRLGSDTQYF. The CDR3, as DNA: TGTGCCAGCAGCGCGAACCGACTAGGATCAGATACGCAGTATTTT.

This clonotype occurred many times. The CDR3 DNA reads TGTGCCAGCGCAAGGGCTAGCGGCTCCTACGAGCAGTACTTC. It encodes CASARASGSYEQYF. The chain recombines TRBV2 with TRBJ2-7; the match to TRBD2 covers 7 bases. The germline V gene encodes CDR1 SNHLY and CDR2 FYNNEI. The length of the CDR3 is 14 residues. The V gene end was trimmed by 8 bases and the J gene end by 0 bases; junction bases not matched to a gene: 7.

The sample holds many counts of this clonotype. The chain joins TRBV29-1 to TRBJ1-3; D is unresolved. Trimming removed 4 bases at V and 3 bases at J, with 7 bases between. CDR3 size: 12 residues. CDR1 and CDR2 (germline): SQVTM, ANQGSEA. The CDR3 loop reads CSVGVGGNTIYF. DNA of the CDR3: TGCAGCGTTGGGGTTGGTGGAAACACCATATATTTT.

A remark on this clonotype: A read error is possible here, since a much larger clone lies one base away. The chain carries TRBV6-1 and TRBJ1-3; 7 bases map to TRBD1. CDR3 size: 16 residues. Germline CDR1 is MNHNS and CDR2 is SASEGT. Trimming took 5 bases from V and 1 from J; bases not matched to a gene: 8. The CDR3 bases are TGTGCCAGCAGTTCGCCAGGGGGACCATCTGGAAACACCATATATTTT. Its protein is CASSSPGGPSGNTIYF.